This T cell receptor (beta chain) comes out of a study of Tregs in tolerant kidney transplant recipients. Findings of the study overall: Findings come from small patient numbers and require larger validation.

Unstimulated regulatory T cells (CD4+CD25+CD127-), CD4+CD25- non-regulatory cells, CD4 and CD8 cells were FACS-sorted from thawed PBMCs. The table came from immunoSEQ multiplex PCR; TCRdb's copy has only in-frame clones and leaves some out. The sample contains around 230,000 clones, about 80% of which appear only once. Trimming took 0 bases from V and 4 from J; bases not matched to a gene: 3. The germline gives CDR1 LGHNA, CDR2 YNFKEQ. The CDR3 is made up of 15 amino acids. This clone was observed a few times. Its antigen is currently unknown. The chain has TRBV4-2 and TRBJ2-5; 9 positions match TRBD2. Material: CD4+ T cells from blood. The sequence was collected from a human donor in good health. As DNA, the CDR3 is TGTGCCAGCAGCCAAGAGCGGGAGGGCCCAGAGACCCAGTACTTC. Its protein is CASSQEREGPETQYF.